The 31 T cell receptor beta chains reported below all come from one sample, sequenced in a study. From the RT-PCR reads, TCRdb called clonotypes with MiXCR, one entry per CDR3 protein. The sample has about 700,000 distinct CDR3 sequences, approximately 15% seen once. Sequenced: memory CD4+ T cells from blood. These receptors were obtained from a female donor in good health, serving as a healthy control.

This clonotype was observed many times. The V gene is TRBV20-1, the J gene TRBJ2-5, with 9 nucleotides matching TRBD1. The CDR3 consists of 14 residues. Unmatched junction bases numbered 9, after V lost 5 bases and J lost 5 bases. Germline-derived CDR1 and CDR2 are DFQATT and SNEGSKA (reference sequence). The CDR3 is CSAGTGTGLETQYF. CDR3 nucleotide sequence: TGCAGTGCTGGGACCGGGACAGGGCTGGAGACCCAGTACTTC.

This clonotype was found a few times. V gene TRBV9 combines with J gene TRBJ2-7; 9 bases align to TRBD1. The CDR3 is 14 amino acids. J was trimmed by 7 bases and V by 3 bases; bases with no gene match: 8. The germline CDR1 and CDR2 sequences are SGDLS and YYNGEE. In DNA form, the CDR3 reads TGTGCCAGCAGCGCACTACAGGGGGCGGGGGAGCAGTACTTC. Translation gives CASSALQGAGEQYF.

The sample holds many counts of this clonotype. The gene calls are TRBV6-2 or TRBV6-3 and TRBJ2-7; D call uncertain. Trimming removed 3 bases at V and 1 base at J, with 10 bases between. The germline gives CDR1 MNHEY, CDR2 SVGEGT. The CDR3 spans 14 residues. The CDR3 nucleotides are TGTGCCAGCAGTTATGAGGCTCTATCCTACGAGCAGTACTTC. It specifies CASSYEALSYEQYF.

This clonotype was detected only a few times. V and J are TRBV7-9 and TRBJ1-1; tentatively, D is TRBD1 (5 bases). In germline, CDR1 is SEHNR, CDR2 FQNEAQ (reference sequence). Trimming stripped 4 bases from V and 6 bases from J, with 15 bases between. This CDR3 region has 14 residues. The CDR3, as DNA: TGTGCCAGCAGCTCGGACATTTACCCACCTGAAGCTTTCTTT. Residues: CASSSDIYPPEAFF.

This rearrangement joins TRBV28 to TRBJ1-4, with TRBD1 matching over 8 bases. V lost 5 bases and J lost 8; bases outside the gene matches: 7. Germline lookup yields CDR1 MDHEN and CDR2 SYDVKM. This CDR3 contains 14 residues. In nucleotides, the CDR3 is TGTGCCAGCAGTAACGGACAGGGTTTAGAAAAACTGTTTTTT. This codes for CASSNGQGLEKLFF.

This clonotype was found many times. V is TRBV20-1 and J is TRBJ1-1; a possible D gene is TRBD1 (5 bases). Trimming took 2 bases from V and 5 from J, leaving 12 bases between them. The CDR3 covers 13 residues. Germline V gene data show CDR1 as DFQATT and CDR2 as SNEGSKA (reference sequence). This CDR3 is CSARWGGMTEAFF. For the CDR3, the DNA is TGCAGTGCTAGATGGGGGGGGATGACTGAAGCTTTCTTT.

This sequence joins TRBV20-1 and TRBJ2-1, with TRBD2 identical over 8 bases. The CDR3 is made up of 16 amino acids. Germline V gene lookup returns CDR1 DFQATT and CDR2 SNEGSKA (reference sequence). V lost 0 bases, J lost 7 bases, and 11 bases stayed unmatched. CDR3 sequence: CSARERGTSFWNEQFF. The CDR3 bases are TGCAGTGCTAGAGAAAGAGGGACTAGTTTTTGGAATGAGCAGTTCTTC.

This clonotype was detected only a few times. The chain links TRBV12-3 or TRBV12-4 to TRBJ2-5, with D possibly matching TRBD1 (6 bases). The CDR3 is 15 residues long. V lost 7 bases to trimming and J lost 2 bases, with 17 bases between them. The chain's CDR3 is CASNPPGAGQETQYF. CDR3 sequence (DNA): TGTGCCAGCAACCCTCCAGGGGCTGGGCAAGAGACCCAGTACTTC.

This clonotype was counted ten times or more. The chain uses TRBV6-1 and TRBJ2-1; 7 bases fit TRBD2. This CDR3 comprises 20 residues. The germline V gene encodes CDR1 MNHNS and CDR2 SASEGT. J was trimmed by 5 bases and V by 4 bases; bases with no gene match: 23. CDR3 protein: CASSVVRGDLGPQLNNEQFF. DNA for the CDR3: TGTGCCAGCAGTGTGGTTCGGGGGGACCTAGGACCACAATTAAACAATGAGCAGTTCTTC.

There are a few counts of this clonotype. The chain carries TRBV6-5 and TRBJ1-4; possibly TRBD1 for D (5 bases). V was cut by 6 bases and J by 1 base, with 12 bases left in between. The V gene's germline CDR1 is MNHEY and CDR2 SVGAGI. The CDR3 loop spans 15 amino acids. The CDR3 region is CASRRTPLTNEKLFF. CDR3 DNA sequence: TGTGCCAGCAGACGGACACCCTTAACTAATGAAAAACTGTTTTTT.

This clonotype showed up many times. The chain has TRBV12-3 or TRBV12-4 and TRBJ2-7; D call uncertain. Trimming took 1 base from V and 0 from J, leaving 7 bases between them. The CDR3 covers 14 residues. The chain's CDR3 is CASSLVERSYEQYF. CDR3 nucleotide sequence: TGTGCCAGCAGTTTAGTAGAACGCTCCTACGAGCAGTACTTC.

This clonotype was recorded a few times. The chain joins TRBV6-6 to TRBJ2-5; D may be TRBD2 (5 bases). There are 14 residues in the CDR3. The ends were cut back, 6 bases at V and 5 bases at J, with 16 bases in the middle. Germline CDR1 MNHNY, CDR2 SVGAGI (reference sequence). The CDR3 nucleotides are TGTGCCAGCAGGAGGACGCCCCAGCGGGAGACCCAGTACTTC. This gives the protein CASRRTPQRETQYF.

This clonotype has ten or more counts. V and J are TRBV29-1 and TRBJ1-1; D is unresolved. This CDR3 region has 12 residues. V lost 6 bases, J lost 1 base, and 9 bases lay in between. Germline-derived CDR1 and CDR2 are SQVTM and ANQGSEA. The CDR3 reads CSVSYRNTEAFF. In DNA form, the CDR3 reads TGCAGCGTAAGTTACAGGAACACTGAAGCTTTCTTT. The full variable domain, with the rest looked up from reference TRBV29-1 and TRBJ1-1, is SAVISQKPSRDICQRGTSLTIQCQVDSQVTMMFWYRQQPGQSLTLIATANQGSEATYESGFVIDKFPISRPNLTFSTLTVSNMSPEDSSIYLCSVSYRNTEAFFGQGTRLTVV.

J is TRBJ2-7 and V is TRBV20-1, with 8 bases lining up with TRBD2. Germline CDR1 DFQATT, CDR2 SNEGSKA (reference sequence). The ends lost 0 bases at V and 4 bases at J; junction bases unmatched: 14. The CDR3 is made up of 17 amino acids. In DNA, the CDR3 is TGCAGTGCTAGAGATAGGATAGGAGGAGCGGGAGTGTACGAGCAGTACTTC. Protein sequence: CSARDRIGGAGVYEQYF.

V gene TRBV11-2 combines with J gene TRBJ1-2, with 9 bases lining up with TRBD1. The ends lost 4 bases at V and 6 bases at J; junction bases unmatched: 15. Germline assignment: CDR1 SGHAT and CDR2 FQNNGV. This CDR3 comprises 17 residues. The CDR3 DNA reads as TGTGCCAGCAGCTCAACCCGGGACAGGGCAAAAAAGGATGGCTACACCTTC. This sequence encodes CASSSTRDRAKKDGYTF.

This clonotype came up many times. The chain combines TRBV29-1 with TRBJ1-3; the D gene is possibly TRBD1 (6 bases). V was shortened by 8 bases and J by 0 bases, with 32 bases between the two germline ends. The CDR3 is 20 amino acids. CDR1 and CDR2 from the germline V gene are SQVTM and ANQGSEA. In nucleotides, the CDR3 is TGCAGCCCCTCATCGAGGGGGACACCGGCTCCTAATAGCTCTGGAAACACCATATATTTT. It yields the protein CSPSSRGTPAPNSSGNTIYF.

This clonotype was seen more than once but under ten times. J is TRBJ1-5 and V is TRBV6-5, with D unresolved. CDR3 size: 15 residues. Trimming removed 0 bases at V and 2 bases at J, with 8 bases between. Germline CDR1 is MNHEY and CDR2 is SVGAGI. As DNA, the CDR3 is TGTGCCAGCAGTTACTCTATTATCGGCAATCAGCCCCAGCATTTT. This codes for CASSYSIIGNQPQHF.

This chain joins TRBV2 and TRBJ2-3; D unresolved. The germline gives CDR1 SNHLY, CDR2 FYNNEI. The ends were cut back, 0 bases at V and 5 bases at J, with 6 bases in the middle. This CDR3 is 13 amino acids long. CDR3 amino acids: CASSEAAQDTQYF. The CDR3 DNA reads as TGTGCCAGCAGTGAAGCGGCACAAGATACGCAGTATTTT.

This clonotype occurred many times. The chain joins TRBV7-2 to TRBJ2-7; 9 bases align to TRBD1. The V gene's germline CDR1 is SGHTA and CDR2 FQGNSA. The CDR3 is 14 amino acids. J gave up 3 bases and V 5 bases, and 5 bases lay outside the gene matches. The CDR3 sequence is CASSRDRGNYEQYF. In nucleotides, the CDR3 is TGTGCCAGCAGCAGAGACAGGGGGAACTACGAGCAGTACTTC.

The J gene is TRBJ2-7, the V gene TRBV20-1; 12 bases match TRBD2. V dropped 5 bases and J dropped 5; count of bases not matched to a gene: 7. Per germline, CDR1 DFQATT and CDR2 SNEGSKA (reference sequence). CDR3 length equals 14 residues. The CDR3 coding sequence is TGCAGTGCTTCCGGGACTAGCGGGCTTGACGAGCAGTACTTC. Its translation: CSASGTSGLDEQYF.

There are a few counts of this clonotype. The CDR3 DNA reads TGTGCCAGCAGCGTAGGGACTAGCGGGGGCAGTGAGCAGTTCTTC. Its translation: CASSVGTSGGSEQFF. V and J are TRBV9 and TRBJ2-1; 13 nucleotides align to TRBD2. CDR1 and CDR2 (germline): SGDLS, YYNGEE. The junction had 3 bases not matched to a gene; V was cut back by 0 bases and J by 9 bases. The CDR3 is made up of 15 amino acids.

In its sample, this clonotype was seen a few times. The gene calls are TRBV28 and TRBJ2-1; 9 positions agree with TRBD1. From germline, CDR1 is MDHEN and CDR2 SYDVKM. The CDR3 contains 14 residues. The ends lost 6 bases at V and 7 bases at J; junction bases unmatched: 7. CDR3 coding DNA: TGTGCCAGCAGGCAAAGGACAGGGGCGAATGAGCAGTTCTTC. Encoded protein: CASRQRTGANEQFF.

This clonotype has just a few counts. The chain recombines TRBV20-1 with TRBJ1-2, with a possible D match to TRBD1 (6 bases). The germline gives CDR1 DFQATT, CDR2 SNEGSKA (reference sequence). Trimming took off 2 bases at V and 6 bases at J, with 16 bases between the two ends. The CDR3 is made up of 14 amino acids. The CDR3 here is CSARPGTGSHGYTF. The CDR3 DNA reads TGCAGTGCTAGACCGGGAACAGGGTCTCATGGCTACACCTTC.

The J gene is TRBJ2-3, the V gene TRBV5-1; D gene ambiguous. The V end lost 0 bases, the J end lost 0 bases, and 11 bases lay between the germline ends. CDR3 size: 16 residues. Germline CDR1 and CDR2: SGHRS and YFSETQ. This CDR3 is CASSLVLKTSTDTQYF. CDR3 DNA sequence: TGCGCCAGCAGCTTGGTATTGAAGACTAGCACAGATACGCAGTATTTT. Variable domain in full (rest from reference TRBV5-1 and TRBJ2-3): KAGVTQTPRYLIKTRGQQVTLSCSPISGHRSVSWYQQTPGQGLQFLFEYFSETQRNKGNFPGRFSGRQFSNSRSEMNVSTLELGDSALYLCASSLVLKTSTDTQYFGPGTRLTVL.

This clonotype was detected many times. The chain links TRBV5-1 to TRBJ1-5; possibly TRBD1 for D (5 bases). V shed 0 bases and J shed 4 bases, with 8 bases lying between them. There are 14 residues in the CDR3. Germline CDR1 SGHRS, CDR2 YFSETQ. Here the CDR3 reads CASSLGDGNQPQHF. CDR3 in DNA: TGCGCCAGCAGCTTGGGGGACGGGAATCAGCCCCAGCATTTT.

The V call is TRBV20-1, the J call TRBJ1-1, with a possible D match to TRBD1 (5 bases). V was pared by 5 bases and J by 0 bases, with 10 bases between. The CDR3 has 13 amino acids. From germline, CDR1 is DFQATT and CDR2 SNEGSKA (reference sequence). This CDR3 reads CSAPRVLNTEAFF. In DNA form, the CDR3 reads TGCAGTGCTCCCAGGGTTCTGAACACTGAAGCTTTCTTT.

The chain recombines TRBV12-3 or TRBV12-4 with TRBJ1-1; D remains unclear. Trimming took off 7 bases at V and 0 bases at J, with 6 bases between the two ends. The CDR3 totals 12 residues. CDR3 sequence (DNA): TGTGCCAGCAAAAAGGTGAACACTGAAGCTTTCTTT. This sequence encodes CASKKVNTEAFF.

The table lists this clonotype with many counts. V gene TRBV5-1 combines with J gene TRBJ1-6, with 7 bases identical to TRBD1. Germline trimming cut 4 bases from V and 6 bases from J; bases unmatched to any gene: 4. The CDR3 covers 14 residues. CDR1 is SGHRS, CDR2 YFSETQ, per germline. The CDR3 here is CASSDTGANSPLHF. The CDR3 coding sequence is TGCGCCAGCAGCGATACAGGGGCTAATTCACCCCTCCACTTT.

The CDR3 DNA reads TGCAGTGCTAGACTGAATGCGGGCAATCAGCCCCAGCATTTT. It translates to CSARLNAGNQPQHF. The chain recombines TRBV20-1 with TRBJ1-5; D call uncertain. V gave up 2 bases and J gave up 2 bases, with 10 bases separating them. The length of the CDR3 is 14 residues. Germline lookup yields CDR1 DFQATT and CDR2 SNEGSKA (reference sequence).

The table lists this clonotype with a few counts. The chain employs TRBV5-1 and TRBJ1-2, with D maybe TRBD1 (6 bases). There are 18 residues in the CDR3. V was pared by 1 base and J by 8 bases, with 27 bases between. Germline V gene data show CDR1 as SGHRS and CDR2 as YFSETQ. This CDR3 reads CASSLSQNPGHLGRGYTF. DNA of the CDR3: TGCGCCAGCAGCTTGTCTCAAAATCCGGGACACCTGGGAAGGGGCTACACCTTC.

Ten or more counts support this clonotype. The chain employs TRBV6-2 or TRBV6-3 and TRBJ1-1, with D tentatively TRBD1 (6 bases). The CDR3 sequence is 15 residues long. V was pared by 5 bases and J by 0 bases, with 13 bases between. Germline lookup yields CDR1 MNHEY and CDR2 SVGEGT. CDR3 sequence: CASSPGQKMNTEAFF. The CDR3 DNA follows: TGTGCCAGCAGTCCAGGACAGAAGATGAACACTGAAGCTTTCTTT.